The 7 T cell receptor beta chains below were found in one sample sequenced in a study of metastatic and nonmetastatic thyroid tumors. TCRdb used MiXCR to call clones anew from the PCR reads. The data hold some 15,000 clones, with around 4% observed a single time. Ahead of thyroid surgery, no patient had received treatment of any kind. The sequencing sample was made of tumor tissue. The source is a female donor with papillary thyroid cancer or a benign thyroid nodule (not recorded which). Some clones in this sample may be carry-over from other donors' samples.

In its sample, this clone was seen a few times. The gene calls are TRBV20-1 and TRBJ2-7; D gene uncertain. CDR3 size: 11 residues. CDR1 is DFQATT and CDR2 is SNEGSKA in the germline V gene (reference sequence). Trimming stripped 6 bases from V and 3 bases from J, with 9 bases between. CDR3 amino acids: CSAADGYEQYF. CDR3 nucleotides: TGCAGTGCCGCGGACGGCTACGAGCAGTACTTC.

The chain recombines TRBV6-1 with TRBJ1-6, with TRBD1 matching over 10 bases. Looked up from germline, CDR1 is MNHNS and CDR2 is SASEGT. This CDR3 is 14 amino acids long. Trimming cost V 3 bases and J 9 bases; bases outside gene matches: 2. CDR3 in amino acids: CASSDRTGGSPLHF. CDR3 coding DNA: TGTGCCAGCAGTGATAGGACAGGGGGTTCACCCCTCCACTTT.

This clone was counted only a few times. This chain links TRBV6-1 with TRBJ2-7, with TRBD1 matching 11 bases. Trimming cost V 1 base and J 3 bases; bases outside gene matches: 2. The CDR3 consists of 15 residues. CDR1 and CDR2 from the germline V gene are MNHNS and SASEGT. CDR3: CASSEEGTGGYEQYF. CDR3 bases: TGTGCCAGCAGTGAAGAAGGGACAGGGGGCTACGAGCAGTACTTC.

In its sample, this clone ranks as medium-sized. The chain joins TRBV27 to TRBJ2-7; weak D call: TRBD2 (5 bases). Per the germline V gene, CDR1 is MNHEY and CDR2 is SMNVEV (reference sequence). The CDR3 extends over 13 amino acids. The V gene lost 5 bases and the J gene lost 2 bases, with 10 bases spanning the gap. CDR3 nucleotides: TGTGCCAGCAGTCGCGGGTTTACCTACGAGCAGTACTTC. It encodes CASSRGFTYEQYF.

By share, this clone counts as medium-sized. The J gene is TRBJ2-2, the V gene TRBV5-1; no definite D call. CDR3 size: 14 residues. Per germline, CDR1 SGHRS and CDR2 YFSETQ. Trimming took off 0 bases at V and 2 bases at J, with 5 bases between the two ends. CDR3 sequence: CASSLDVNTGELFF. The CDR3, as DNA: TGCGCCAGCAGCTTGGACGTTAACACCGGGGAGCTGTTTTTT.

The sample holds a few counts of this clone. The junction does not match germline at one end; this may be a read error. The V call is TRBV6-6, the J call TRBJ1-5; D is uncertain. The length of the CDR3 is 17 residues. Germline assignment: CDR1 MNHNY and CDR2 SVGAGI (reference sequence). The CDR3 region has the DNA TGTGCCAGCAGTTACTCCTGGGCCCAGGAACCAAATCAGCCCCAGCACTTT. Translating gives CASSYSWAQEPNQPQHF.

Worth noting for this clone: The final CDR3 position lacks the conserved phenylalanine or tryptophan, pointing to a likely read error. The rearrangement links TRBV6-1 to TRBJ1-2, with D possibly TRBD1 on 6 matching bases. V lost 3 bases to trimming and J lost 7 bases, with 9 bases between them. Germline V CDR1 and CDR2: MNHNS, SASEGT. The CDR3 contains 12 residues. The CDR3 spells CASSEGTRGYTL. CDR3 DNA sequence: TGTGCCAGCAGTGAGGGGACACGTGGCTACACCCTC.